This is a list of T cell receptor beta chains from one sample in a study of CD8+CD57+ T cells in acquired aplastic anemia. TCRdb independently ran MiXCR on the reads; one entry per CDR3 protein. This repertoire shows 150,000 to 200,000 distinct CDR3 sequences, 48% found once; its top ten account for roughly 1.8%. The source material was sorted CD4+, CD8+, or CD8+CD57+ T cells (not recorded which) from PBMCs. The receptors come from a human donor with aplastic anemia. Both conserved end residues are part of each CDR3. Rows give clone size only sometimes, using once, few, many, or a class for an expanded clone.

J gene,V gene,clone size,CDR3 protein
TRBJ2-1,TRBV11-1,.,CASSQGLVVYNEQFF
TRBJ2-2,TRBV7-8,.,CASSPSNTGELFF
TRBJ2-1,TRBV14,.,CASSQGPSVLVNEQFF
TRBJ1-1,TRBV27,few,CASSLFARDTEAFF
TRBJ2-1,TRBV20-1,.,CSARDPGSSYNEQFF
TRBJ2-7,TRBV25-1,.,CASSARQGRSYEQYF
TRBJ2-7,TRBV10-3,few,CAISGTASYEQYF
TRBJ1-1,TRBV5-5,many,CASSLRGKGVEAFF
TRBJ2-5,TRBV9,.,CASSQAGGHETQYF
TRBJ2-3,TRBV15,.,CATSRVGDSTDTQYF
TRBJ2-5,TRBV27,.,CASNKRGGETQYF
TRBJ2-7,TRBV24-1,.,CATSDRTYEQYF
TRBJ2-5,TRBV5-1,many,CASSLSFAGQQETQYF
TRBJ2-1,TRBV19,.,CASSRTSGGAYNEQFF
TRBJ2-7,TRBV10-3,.,CAISGSGSSYEQYF
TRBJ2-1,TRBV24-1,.,CATSDWGDQPNNEQFF
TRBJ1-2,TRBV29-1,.,CSVAPHLRTGEGYTF
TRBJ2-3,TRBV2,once,CASSRGGSTDTQYF
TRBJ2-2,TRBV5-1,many,CASSLTSENTGELFF
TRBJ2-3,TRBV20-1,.,CSASRQVGDEQYF
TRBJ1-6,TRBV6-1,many,CASSEDRGRSPLHF
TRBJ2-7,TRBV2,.,CASIAGGSSSYEQYF
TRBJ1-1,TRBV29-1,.,CSVVQGGGQTEAFF
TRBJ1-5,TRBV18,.,CASSPVSGFGNQPQHF
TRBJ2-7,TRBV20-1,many,CSARLLVNLGYEQYF
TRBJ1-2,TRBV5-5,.,CASSFGRESSFYGYTF
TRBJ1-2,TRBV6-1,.,CASSTTGQGYTF
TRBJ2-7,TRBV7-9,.,CASVRLVPYGQYF
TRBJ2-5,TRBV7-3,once,CAGRTSGLQETQYF
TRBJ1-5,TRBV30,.,CAWTTPVAQPQHF
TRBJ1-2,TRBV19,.,CASSIATRSYTF
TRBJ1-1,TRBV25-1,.,CASSEWGGTEAFF